This TCR beta chain was sequenced during a study of shared T cell receptors in the human thymus. This table comes from immunoSEQ multiplex PCR, and its TCRdb copy is limited to in-frame clones, with some not included. The data show some 760,000 clones, 70% to 90% seen once. V gave up 5 bases and J gave up 7 bases; unmatched junction bases: 10. Germline CDR1 is LNHDA and CDR2 is SQIVND (reference sequence). CDR3 length equals 16 residues. These data were also reused for a study on human thymus T cells.

The clonotype was recovered from a girl in the first two years of life with a congenital heart defect. This rearrangement joins TRBV19 to TRBJ2-1; TRBD2 aligns across 11 bases. What was sequenced was thymocytes. CDR3 residues: CASSRTSGPGRNEQFF. In DNA form, the CDR3 reads TGTGCCAGTAGTCGGACTAGCGGGCCCGGGAGGAATGAGCAGTTCTTC.